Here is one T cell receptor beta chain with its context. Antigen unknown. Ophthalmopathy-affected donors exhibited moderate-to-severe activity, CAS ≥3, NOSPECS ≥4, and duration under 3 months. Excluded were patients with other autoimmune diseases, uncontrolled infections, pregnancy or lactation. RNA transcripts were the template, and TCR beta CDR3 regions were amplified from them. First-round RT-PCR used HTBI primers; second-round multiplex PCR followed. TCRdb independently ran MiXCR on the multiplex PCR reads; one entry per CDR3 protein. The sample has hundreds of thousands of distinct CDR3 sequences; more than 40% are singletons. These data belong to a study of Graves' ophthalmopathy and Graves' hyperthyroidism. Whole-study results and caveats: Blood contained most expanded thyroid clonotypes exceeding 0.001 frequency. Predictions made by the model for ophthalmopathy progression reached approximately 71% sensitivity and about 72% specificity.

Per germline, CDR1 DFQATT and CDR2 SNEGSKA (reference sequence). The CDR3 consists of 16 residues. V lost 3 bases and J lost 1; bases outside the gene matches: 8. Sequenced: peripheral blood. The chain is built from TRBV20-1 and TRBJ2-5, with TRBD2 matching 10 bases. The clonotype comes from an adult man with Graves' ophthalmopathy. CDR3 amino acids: CSASGLAGVVQETQYF. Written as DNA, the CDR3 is TGCAGTGCTAGTGGGCTAGCGGGGGTGGTCCAAGAGACCCAGTACTTC.